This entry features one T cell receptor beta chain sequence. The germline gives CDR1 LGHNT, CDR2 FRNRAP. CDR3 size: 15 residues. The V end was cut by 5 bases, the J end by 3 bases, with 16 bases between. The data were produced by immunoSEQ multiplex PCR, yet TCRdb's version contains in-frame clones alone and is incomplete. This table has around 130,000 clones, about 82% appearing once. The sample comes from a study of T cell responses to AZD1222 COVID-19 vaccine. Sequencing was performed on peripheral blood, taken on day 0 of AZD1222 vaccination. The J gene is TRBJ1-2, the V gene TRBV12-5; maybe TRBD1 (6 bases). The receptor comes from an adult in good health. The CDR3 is CASGPRRGRDYGYTF. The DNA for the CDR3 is TGTGCTAGTGGTCCGCGAAGGGGGAGGGACTATGGCTACACCTTC.